The T cell receptor beta chain described here comes from a study of naive and memory T cell subsets. Study-level results: A clonotype means one alpha or beta sequence, not an alpha/beta pair. Gini index rose across naive, CM, EM and EMRA in CD4 and CD8.

CMV status came from CD4+ T cell IFNgamma after overnight CMV lysate stimulation of fresh PBMCs. This clonotype was found a few times. The target antigen is unknown. The beta constant-region primer was an equimolar mix of two oligonucleotides covering TRBC1 and TRBC2. TCRdb called the UMI-ligation and nested PCR reads again in MiXCR, with one record for every CDR3 protein. Among some 150,000 distinct CDR3 sequences listed, about a sixth were seen once. Germline trimming cut 8 bases from V and 2 bases from J; bases unmatched to any gene: 7. CDR1 LNHDA and CDR2 SQIVND come from the germline V gene (reference sequence). This CDR3 is built from 14 residues.

The sequenced sample consisted of naive CD4+ T cells from blood. The source is a human donor in good health. The chain has TRBV19 and TRBJ2-7; the match to TRBD1 covers 9 bases. The CDR3, as DNA: TGTGCCAGTCAAGAGGGGGACAGGGCCTACGAGCAGTACTTC. Translation: CASQEGDRAYEQYF.